The 3 T cell receptor beta chains reported below all come from one sample, sequenced in a study of long-term antiretroviral therapy in people with HIV. immunoSEQ v3.0 was run at survey level. Data came from immunoSEQ multiplex PCR; TCRdb stores just in-frame clones and leaves some out. The table lists about 39,000 clones, 75% to 90% of them singletons. The sequenced sample was unsorted PBMCs, obtained 3.1 years after starting antiretroviral therapy. All receptors derive from a woman between 45 and 65 years old with HIV.

This chain joins TRBV10-3 and TRBJ2-7; TRBD1 might be the D (6 bases). V lost 3 bases, J lost 0 bases, and 12 bases lay in between. From germline, CDR1 is ENHRY and CDR2 SYGVKD. The CDR3 spans 15 residues. CDR3 amino acids: CAISDSGTLSYEQYF. The CDR3 bases are TGTGCCATCAGTGACTCCGGGACACTCTCCTACGAGCAGTACTTC.

This chain joins TRBV19 and TRBJ2-5; 7 bases agree with TRBD1. The CDR3 is made up of 13 amino acids. CDR1 is LNHDA, CDR2 SQIVND, per germline (reference sequence). V trimming: 5 bases; J trimming: 3 bases; junction bases outside the gene matches: 3. This CDR3 is CASSGDREETQYF. The CDR3 nucleotides are TGTGCCAGTAGTGGAGACAGGGAAGAGACCCAGTACTTC.

V and J are TRBV6-4 and TRBJ1-2, with a weak D call TRBD1 (5 bases). Germline values: CDR1 MRHNA, CDR2 SNTAGT. The CDR3 covers 14 residues. Trimming shortened V by 0 bases and J by 7 bases, and 12 bases separated the two germline ends. CDR3 DNA: TGTGCCAGCAGTGACTCGGGGGGGGTTGGTGGCTACACCTTC. Protein: CASSDSGGVGGYTF.